What follows are 27 T cell receptor beta chains derived from one specimen sequenced in a study of cytomegalovirus exposure and HLA in healthy donors. In the PCR, 60 Vbeta and 13 Jbeta primers were used. The method was immunoSEQ multiplex PCR; TCRdb's version includes in-frame clones alone and lacks a portion of them. This sample contains over 100,000 clones. Sequencing input: PBMCs. The receptor set was obtained from a woman aged 40 to 50 in good health and CMV-seropositive.

The rearrangement joins TRBV2 to TRBJ2-5; TRBD2 is a possible D gene (7 bases). The germline V gene encodes CDR1 SNHLY and CDR2 FYNNEI. This CDR3 region has 14 residues. The germline V and J ends were trimmed by 3 bases and 5 bases, with 13 bases remaining between them. The CDR3 region has the DNA TGTGCCAGCAGTGATAGGACTAGGGGGGAGACCCAGTACTTC. Protein sequence: CASSDRTRGETQYF.

This chain joins TRBV7-2 and TRBJ1-5; D not resolved. The V gene lost 0 bases and the J gene lost 7 bases, with 7 bases spanning the gap. There are 13 residues in the CDR3. CDR1 and CDR2 (germline): SGHTA, FQGNSA. The CDR3: CASSLARGQPQHF. The CDR3 bases are TGTGCCAGCAGCTTAGCGCGAGGGCAGCCCCAGCATTTT.

The rearrangement uses TRBV7-2 and TRBJ1-3; D gene ambiguous. CDR1 SGHTA and CDR2 FQGNSA come from the germline V gene. The ends were cut back, 2 bases at V and 4 bases at J, with 9 bases in the middle. The CDR3 runs 14 residues. The CDR3 nucleotides are TGTGCCAGCAGCTTAAAGGGAGTGGGAAACACCATATATTTT. It codes for CASSLKGVGNTIYF.

V and J are TRBV19 and TRBJ2-2; 12 bases agree with TRBD2. The CDR3 extends over 20 amino acids. The germline V gene has CDR1 LNHDA and CDR2 SQIVND (reference sequence). With 5 bases clipped from V and 4 bases from J, the junction kept 17 bases outside the gene matches. The CDR3 is CASSPRWRLAGEGGTGELFF. DNA of the CDR3: TGTGCCAGTAGTCCTCGCTGGAGACTAGCGGGAGAAGGAGGCACCGGGGAGCTGTTTTTT.

The CDR3: CASSKSPWRQETQYF. CDR3 in DNA: TGTGCCAGCAGCAAATCCCCCTGGCGGCAAGAGACCCAGTACTTC. The V and J genes are TRBV21-1 and TRBJ2-5; the table's D call, TRBD2, was not checked against the DNA. TRBV21-1 is designated a pseudogene. The CDR3 covers 15 residues.

CDR3 residues: CASSSAELAKETQYF. The DNA of the CDR3 is TGTGCCAGCAGCTCCGCGGAACTAGCAAAGGAGACCCAGTACTTC. The chain carries TRBV28 and TRBJ2-5, with D possibly TRBD2 on 6 matching bases. The CDR3 loop spans 15 amino acids. Germline V gives CDR1 MDHEN, CDR2 SYDVKM. V was pared by 6 bases and J by 5 bases, with 19 bases between.

This chain connects TRBV2 to TRBJ2-5, with 11 bases that match TRBD2. Germline lookup yields CDR1 SNHLY and CDR2 FYNNEI. The CDR3 is 17 amino acids. V lost 8 bases to trimming and J lost 5 bases; unmatched junction nucleotides: 16. DNA of the CDR3: TGTGCCAGCCTTGGTAGCGGGAGGGTTAAAGGCGGGGAGACCCAGTACTTC. Translation: CASLGSGRVKGGETQYF. Full variable domain (rest looked up from reference TRBV2 and TRBJ2-5): EPEVTQTPSHQVTQMGQEVILRCVPISNHLYFYWYRQILGQKVEFLVSFYNNEISEKSEIFDDQFSVERPDGSNFTLKIRSTKLEDSAMYFCASLGSGRVKGGETQYFGPGTRLLVL.

This chain uses TRBV5-1 with TRBJ2-1; TRBD1 might be the D (6 bases). Trimming stripped 4 bases from V and 7 bases from J, with 18 bases between. The CDR3 extends over 15 amino acids. The V gene's germline CDR1 is SGHRS and CDR2 YFSETQ. The CDR3 coding sequence is TGCGCCAGCAGCCTGGACGGGATTAGGGGGAATGAGCAGTTCTTC. This codes for CASSLDGIRGNEQFF.

The V call is TRBV27, the J call TRBJ2-7, with TRBD2 identical over 10 bases. The germline V gene has CDR1 MNHEY and CDR2 SMNVEV (reference sequence). The trim removed 5 bases at V and 2 bases at J, leaving 0 bases unmatched. This CDR3 contains 13 residues. DNA for the CDR3: TGTGCCAGCAGTGGACTAGCGGCCTACGAGCAGTACTTC. It is translated as CASSGLAAYEQYF.

This chain uses TRBV28 with TRBJ2-2, with 7 bases identical to TRBD1. This CDR3 has 15 amino acids. CDR1 and CDR2 (germline): MDHEN, SYDVKM. J gave up 4 bases and V 6 bases, and 8 bases lay outside the gene matches. CDR3 sequence: CASSRDRVRTGELFF. The DNA of the CDR3 is TGTGCCAGCAGCCGCGACAGGGTACGCACCGGGGAGCTGTTTTTT.

The chain carries TRBV18 and TRBJ2-3; 7 bases are a match to TRBD2. CDR1 is KGHSH and CDR2 is LQKENI in the germline V gene. The CDR3 has 18 amino acids. The V segment lost 1 base and the J segment 5 bases; nucleotides outside the gene matches: 15. The CDR3 sequence: CASSPLGRSAGVGDTQYF. In DNA form, the CDR3 reads TGTGCCAGCTCACCACTTGGTCGATCCGCGGGAGTCGGAGATACGCAGTATTTT.

The rearrangement links TRBV7-2 to TRBJ2-7; 7 positions agree with TRBD2. Trimming removed 4 bases from V and 3 bases from J; junction bases left unmatched: 6. The CDR3 length is 14 residues. The V gene's germline CDR1 is SGHTA and CDR2 FQGNSA. The CDR3 nucleotides are TGTGCCAGCAGCTCCGCGCTAGCGGTCTACGAGCAGTACTTC. Translation: CASSSALAVYEQYF. Filled out from reference TRBV7-2 and TRBJ2-7, the complete variable domain reads GAGVSQSPSNKVTEKGKDVELRCDPISGHTALYWYRQSLGQGLEFLIYFQGNSAPDKSGLPSDRFSAERTGGSVSTLTIQRTQQEDSAVYLCASSSALAVYEQYFGPGTRLTVT.

Details on this clone: The same CDR3 also results from other DNA sequences found in this sample. The rearrangement joins TRBV15 to TRBJ1-3; tentative D call: TRBD1 (5 bases). This CDR3 contains 15 residues. Germline loops: CDR1 LNHNV, CDR2 YYDKDF (reference sequence). The V end was cut by 3 bases, the J end by 2 bases, with 11 bases between. The CDR3 spells CATSRVGVAGNTIYF. DNA for the CDR3: TGTGCCACCAGCAGGGTAGGGGTTGCTGGAAACACCATATATTTT.

The V and J genes are TRBV4-2 and TRBJ2-3, with TRBD2 matching over 11 bases. CDR1 is LGHNA and CDR2 is YNFKEQ in the germline V gene. The junction had 5 bases not matched to a gene; V was cut back by 4 bases and J by 2 bases. The CDR3 is 16 residues long. The CDR3 region is CASSRELAGATDTQYF. CDR3 nucleotide sequence: TGTGCCAGCAGCCGAGAACTAGCGGGGGCCACAGATACGCAGTATTTT.

This chain joins TRBV2 and TRBJ1-5; D not resolved. V was shortened by 4 bases and J by 0 bases, with 7 bases between the two germline ends. Germline CDR1 SNHLY, CDR2 FYNNEI. This CDR3 region has 14 residues. The CDR3 nucleotides read TGTGCCAGCAGTGTTTCGTATAGCAATCAGCCCCAGCATTTT. Amino acid sequence: CASSVSYSNQPQHF.

V and J are TRBV7-9 and TRBJ2-1, with TRBD2 matching 10 bases. This CDR3 has 15 amino acids. Looked up from germline, CDR1 is SEHNR and CDR2 is FQNEAQ (reference sequence). With V trimmed by 3 bases and J by 8 bases, 7 bases remained unmatched. The CDR3 coding sequence is TGTGCCAGCAGCTTCTTAGCGGGAGGAGGCGATGAGCAGTTCTTC. Encoded protein: CASSFLAGGGDEQFF.

The V gene is TRBV5-1, the J gene TRBJ2-6; 7 nucleotides agree with TRBD2. This CDR3 is built from 17 residues. From germline, CDR1 is SGHRS and CDR2 YFSETQ. V shed 3 bases, J shed 0 bases, and the junction held 6 bases outside the gene matches. The DNA for the CDR3 is TGCGCCAGCAGCTGGGGATGGGGGGGCTCTGGGGCCAACGTCCTGACTTTC. Translation gives CASSWGWGGSGANVLTF.

The V call is TRBV11-3, the J call TRBJ2-1, with D perhaps TRBD2 (5 bases). CDR1 is SGHNT and CDR2 is YENEEA in the germline V gene. The CDR3 is 13 amino acids. Trimming took 5 bases from V and 5 from J, leaving 10 bases between them. CDR3 region: CASSVSVHNEQFF. CDR3 nucleotides: TGTGCCAGCAGCGTTAGCGTCCACAATGAGCAGTTCTTC.

The J gene is TRBJ1-5, the V gene TRBV23-1, with D perhaps TRBD1 (5 bases). TRBV23-1 is marked as an open reading frame, function uncertain. The CDR3 runs 19 residues. Trimming stripped 1 base from V and 0 bases from J, with 19 bases between. The CDR3 region has the DNA TGCGCCAGCAGTCAATGGGAGGACGGGGCAAGGGCTAGCAATCAGCCCCAGCATTTT. As protein: CASSQWEDGARASNQPQHF.

The CDR3 sequence is CASSRGQGPYEQYF. Here the CDR3 DNA reads TGTGCCAGCAGCCGAGGACAAGGACCGTACGAGCAGTACTTC. The V and J genes are TRBV11-2 and TRBJ2-7, with D perhaps matching TRBD1 (5 bases). The V gene's germline CDR1 is SGHAT and CDR2 FQNNGV. Trimming left V 5 bases short and J 4 bases short, with 15 bases between. This CDR3 comprises 14 residues.

CDR3 sequence (DNA): TGTGCCAGTGGTGGAGCAGGGGCCGCTGCAACTAATGAAAAACTGTTTTTT. It yields the protein CASGGAGAAATNEKLFF. The J gene is TRBJ1-4, the V gene TRBV5-5, with a possible D match to TRBD1 (6 bases). Germline-derived CDR1 and CDR2 are SGHKS and YYEKEE (reference sequence). There are 17 residues in the CDR3. Trimming removed 8 bases from V and 0 bases from J, with 20 bases in between.

The chain recombines TRBV29-1 with TRBJ1-2, with 9 bases aligning to TRBD1. The CDR3 contains 12 residues. CDR1 and CDR2 from the germline V gene are SQVTM and ANQGSEA. Trimming removed 4 bases from V and 8 bases from J; junction bases left unmatched: 5. In DNA form, the CDR3 reads TGCAGCGTTGGACAGGGGGGCGAAGGCTACACCTTC. Residues: CSVGQGGEGYTF.

V and J are TRBV6-1 and TRBJ1-3; 7 positions agree with TRBD1. This CDR3 spans 17 amino acids. The junction had 5 bases not matched to a gene; V was cut back by 0 bases and J by 0 bases. Germline assignment: CDR1 MNHNS and CDR2 SASEGT. The DNA for the CDR3 is TGTGCCAGCAGTGAAGCCCCGGGACAGCTCTCTGGAAACACCATATATTTT. This codes for CASSEAPGQLSGNTIYF.

V usage is TRBV7-8 and J usage is TRBJ1-1, with TRBD1 matching 7 bases. The CDR3 runs to 16 residues. With V trimmed by 0 bases and J by 4 bases, 8 bases remained unmatched. Germline V CDR1 and CDR2: SGHVS, FQNEAQ. The DNA of the CDR3 is TGTGCCAGCAGCTTAGCACAGACAGGGCTAGTCACTGAAGCTTTCTTT. Translation: CASSLAQTGLVTEAFF.

The J gene is TRBJ2-7, the V gene TRBV5-8, with 13 nucleotides matching TRBD2. The V gene's germline CDR1 is SGHTS and CDR2 YDEGEE. V shed 4 bases and J 6 bases; nucleotides not matched to a gene: 10. The CDR3 is 16 residues long. CDR3 loop: CASSLIGTSGIPEQYF. The CDR3 DNA sequence: TGTGCCAGCAGCCTAATTGGGACTAGCGGGATTCCCGAGCAGTACTTC.

The J gene is TRBJ1-4, the V gene TRBV5-5; TRBD1 aligns across 8 bases. The CDR3 runs to 15 residues. The V segment lost 4 bases and the J segment 6 bases; nucleotides outside the gene matches: 8. CDR1 and CDR2 from the germline V gene are SGHKS and YYEKEE (reference sequence). The CDR3 DNA reads as TGTGCCAGCAGCCCATTCGGACAGGGTGATGAAAAACTGTTTTTT. Its protein is CASSPFGQGDEKLFF.

Note on this clone: Other nucleotide sequences in the sample specify the same CDR3. V usage is TRBV7-9 and J usage is TRBJ2-3; D perhaps matches TRBD1 (5 bases). The CDR3 is 15 residues long. V gave up 1 base and J gave up 0 bases, with 8 bases separating them. Germline loops: CDR1 SEHNR, CDR2 FQNEAQ (reference sequence). The DNA of the CDR3 is TGTGCCAGCAGCTTAGGGACAACTAGCACAGATACGCAGTATTTT. Its protein is CASSLGTTSTDTQYF.